This TCR beta chain was observed in a study of cytomegalovirus exposure and HLA in healthy donors. About the study: An early data release held about 85 million unique TCRs from HLA-typed donors.

Findings of the study overall: A prior analysis recorded that most TCR beta V segments were productive about 87% or about 30% of the time. The analysis excluded some indistinguishable V segments, including TRBV6-2 and TRBV6-3. Most likely, a cluster of highly shared sequence variants arose as a sequencing artifact.

The primer mix had 60 Vbeta and 13 Jbeta primers. Profiled with immunoSEQ multiplex PCR; TCRdb holds only in-frame clones, not every one. The table lists around 90,000 clones, 85% of them singletons. For this clone: Its antigen is unknown.

The CDR3 sequence is 15 residues long. Germline V CDR1 and CDR2: LNHDA, SQIVND (reference sequence). Trimming cost V 6 bases and J 2 bases; bases outside gene matches: 5. This clonotype was obtained from a man aged 40-50 years in good health and CMV-seropositive. Material: PBMCs. The rearrangement joins TRBV19 to TRBJ2-7, with TRBD2 matching 12 bases. CDR3 bases: TGTGCCAGTAGCCCGGGACTAGCGGGCGCCTACGAGCAGTACTTC. This sequence encodes CASSPGLAGAYEQYF. Full variable domain (outside the CDR3, taken from reference TRBV19 and TRBJ2-7): DGGITQSPKYLFRKEGQNVTLSCEQNLNHDAMYWYRQDPGQGLRLIYYSQIVNDFQKGDIAEGYSVSREKKESFPLTVTSAQKNPTAFYLCASSPGLAGAYEQYFGPGTRLTVT.